This T cell receptor (beta chain) was captured by sequencing in a study of blood T cell repertoires in COVID-19. The wider study: There were acute and convalescent COVID-19 samples, and they came from the United States, Italy and Spain. T cells, B-cell-depleted T cells, or PBMCs supplied cDNA or gDNA.

The CDR3 has 15 amino acids. The V gene's germline CDR1 is SEHNR and CDR2 FQNEAQ (reference sequence). The ends lost 5 bases at V and 6 bases at J; junction bases unmatched: 4. Only in-frame clones appear in the TCRdb table, and some are missing; sequencing was by immunoSEQ multiplex PCR. The table includes about 230,000 clones, around 78% detected once. The table lists this clone with a count of one. The TCR comes from a woman in her 70s with active or convalescent COVID-19. What was sequenced was peripheral blood. This chain uses TRBV7-9 with TRBJ1-6; the match to TRBD1 covers 10 bases. The CDR3 nucleotides are TGTGCCAGCAGCCCCCGACAGGGGGCTAATTCACCCCTCCACTTT. Encoded protein: CASSPRQGANSPLHF.